This passage covers 28 T cell receptor beta chains from one sample sequenced in a study of response to subunit inactivated influenza vaccine. One entry per CDR3 protein results from TCRdb running MiXCR on the RT-PCR reads. Of about 520,000 distinct CDR3 sequences listed, around 25% were seen once; the top ten hold 1.5% to 2%. The material sequenced was CD4+ T cells sorted from PBMCs, taken roughly 5 days after vaccination. These receptors all stem from a man aged 45-65 years who received an inactivated influenza vaccine.

J is TRBJ2-7 and V is TRBV20-1; no definite D call. CDR1 is DFQATT, CDR2 SNEGSKA, per germline (reference sequence). Trimming left V 1 base short and J 3 bases short, with 10 bases between. This CDR3 is 13 amino acids long. The CDR3 DNA reads as TGCAGTGCTAGAGGCAAAGCCGGCTACGAGCAGTACTTC. Translation: CSARGKAGYEQYF.

This clonotype was seen once. The chain links TRBV5-4 to TRBJ2-1; 10 bases fit TRBD2. The CDR3 totals 16 residues. Germline CDR1 reads SGHNT; CDR2 reads YYREEE (reference sequence). The V segment lost 2 bases and the J segment 7 bases; nucleotides outside the gene matches: 9. CDR3 in DNA: TGTGCCAGCAGCTTACCACAGCGGGGGGGCCGGAATGAGCAGTTCTTC. This sequence encodes CASSLPQRGGRNEQFF.

This clonotype was seen only a few times. The chain couples TRBV7-2 to TRBJ2-7; 10 bases match TRBD1. The CDR3 is 14 amino acids. From germline, CDR1 is SGHTA and CDR2 FQGNSA. The ends lost 5 bases at V and 4 bases at J; junction bases unmatched: 5. The CDR3, as DNA: TGTGCCAGCAGCAAGACAGGGGGCGGTTACGAGCAGTACTTC. It translates to CASSKTGGGYEQYF.

The rearrangement links TRBV10-3 to TRBJ2-2, with TRBD2 as a possible D gene (6 bases). The CDR3 runs 13 residues. CDR1 is ENHRY, CDR2 SYGVKD, per germline. With 11 bases removed from V and 7 bases from J, the gap between germline ends came to 17 bases. CDR3 coding DNA: TGTGCCGCCGGTCTTGGGACTGTCGGGGAGCTGTTTTTT. The encoded protein is CAAGLGTVGELFF.

This clonotype was seen a few times. The rearrangement uses TRBV20-1 and TRBJ2-5; D unclear. The germline CDR1 and CDR2 sequences are DFQATT and SNEGSKA (reference sequence). CDR3 length equals 12 residues. V was pared by 2 bases and J by 1 base, with 5 bases between. This CDR3 is CSARHFQETQYF. The CDR3 nucleotides read TGCAGTGCTAGACACTTCCAAGAGACCCAGTACTTC.

V gene TRBV10-3 combines with J gene TRBJ2-7, with 9 bases that match TRBD2. This CDR3 spans 14 amino acids. Germline V lookup: CDR1 ENHRY, CDR2 SYGVKD. Trimming took 6 bases from V and 1 from J; bases not matched to a gene: 4. CDR3 sequence reads: CAIRQTSGSYEQYF. The DNA of the CDR3 is TGTGCCATCAGACAGACTAGCGGTTCCTACGAGCAGTACTTC.

In nucleotides, the CDR3 is TGTGCCAGCAGGACAGGCTTCGCATCTAATTCACCCCTCCACTTT. This gives the protein CASRTGFASNSPLHF. The V call is TRBV6-1, the J call TRBJ1-6; D might be TRBD1 (6 bases). The CDR3 is 15 amino acids. The V end lost 6 bases, the J end lost 6 bases, and 15 bases lay between the germline ends. Germline CDR1 is MNHNS and CDR2 is SASEGT.

The sample holds a few counts of this clonotype. The gene calls are TRBV12-3 or TRBV12-4 and TRBJ2-2; 7 bases are a match to TRBD1. The CDR3 covers 16 residues. The V and J ends lost 3 bases and 6 bases, in that order; junction bases with no gene match: 10. The CDR3 DNA reads as TGTGCCAGCAGTTTCGGACAGGTTGAAAGAGCCGGGGAGCTGTTTTTT. Residues: CASSFGQVERAGELFF.

CDR3: CASSSIRVGYYEQYF. CDR3 in DNA: TGTGCCAGCAGTTCAATCAGGGTTGGATACTACGAGCAGTACTTC. The chain uses TRBV28 and TRBJ2-7; a weak D match, TRBD1 (5 bases). This CDR3 is built from 15 residues. Germline loops: CDR1 MDHEN, CDR2 SYDVKM. V gave up 4 bases and J gave up 3 bases, with 16 bases separating them.

This clonotype has only a few counts. This chain connects TRBV11-2 to TRBJ2-7; D is unclear. The CDR3 is 14 amino acids. The germline V gene has CDR1 SGHAT and CDR2 FQNNGV. Trimming cost V 5 bases and J 6 bases, with 17 bases left between them. The chain's CDR3 is CASSDLLVLGEQYF. The CDR3, as DNA: TGTGCCAGCAGCGACCTGTTAGTTCTTGGCGAGCAGTACTTC. Together with reference TRBV11-2 and TRBJ2-7, the CDR3 gives the full variable domain: EAGVAQSPRYKIIEKRQSVAFWCNPISGHATLYWYQQILGQGPKLLIQFQNNGVVDDSQLPKDRFSAERLKGVDSTLKIQPAKLEDSAVYLCASSDLLVLGEQYFGPGTRLTVT.

This chain joins TRBV15 and TRBJ1-1; 8 bases match TRBD1. The V gene end was trimmed by 0 bases and the J gene end by 1 base; junction bases not matched to a gene: 4. CDR1 is LNHNV and CDR2 is YYDKDF in the germline V gene (reference sequence). The CDR3 has 16 residues. The CDR3 reads CATSRDHGTGNTEAFF. In DNA, the CDR3 is TGTGCCACCAGCAGAGATCATGGGACAGGGAACACTGAAGCTTTCTTT.

V and J are TRBV5-1 and TRBJ1-1, with D possibly matching TRBD1 (6 bases). Germline CDR1 and CDR2: SGHRS and YFSETQ. CDR3 size: 15 residues. Deletions cut 1 base from V and 5 bases from J, with 15 bases between. Written as DNA, the CDR3 is TGCGCCAGCAGCTTGAGTAGTCGGGGGGCTACTGAAGCTTTCTTT. Its translation: CASSLSSRGATEAFF.

The rearrangement links TRBV29-1 to TRBJ2-7; 8 nucleotides align to TRBD1. Unmatched junction bases numbered 2, after V lost 4 bases and J lost 0 bases. The CDR3 consists of 13 residues. Looked up from germline, CDR1 is SQVTM and CDR2 is ANQGSEA. The CDR3 DNA reads TGCAGCGTTGGGACAGGGAACTCCTACGAGCAGTACTTC. This encodes CSVGTGNSYEQYF.

This clonotype was counted a few times. The chain links TRBV5-1 to TRBJ2-1; 7 nucleotides match TRBD1. The ends lost 0 bases at V and 4 bases at J; junction bases unmatched: 4. The CDR3 has 15 amino acids. The germline V gene has CDR1 SGHRS and CDR2 YFSETQ. CDR3 DNA sequence: TGCGCCAGCAGCTTGGCCGGGACAGAGTACAATGAGCAGTTCTTC. Protein: CASSLAGTEYNEQFF.

The genes are TRBV18 and TRBJ2-5; 7 bases align to TRBD1. Germline CDR1 is KGHSH and CDR2 is LQKENI. Germline trimming cut 0 bases from V and 2 bases from J; bases unmatched to any gene: 6. The CDR3 sequence is 16 residues long. CDR3 protein: CASSPPATTGQETQYF. In DNA form, the CDR3 reads TGTGCCAGCTCACCACCGGCAACGACAGGGCAAGAGACCCAGTACTTC.

This clonotype was seen repeatedly, ten times or more. The CDR3, as DNA: TGTGCCAGCAGTTACCTAGAGGGGCGAACTGAAGCTTTCTTT. It translates to CASSYLEGRTEAFF. This chain connects TRBV6-2 or TRBV6-3 to TRBJ1-1; weak D call: TRBD1 (5 bases). V lost 2 bases and J lost 5, with 12 bases in between. The CDR3 is 14 amino acids. Germline-derived CDR1 and CDR2 are MNHEY and SVGEGT.

This clonotype appeared many times. The chain carries TRBV5-1 and TRBJ2-1; a possible D gene is TRBD2 (6 bases). Germline assignment: CDR1 SGHRS and CDR2 YFSETQ. This CDR3 region has 16 residues. Trimming cost V 5 bases and J 8 bases, with 23 bases left between them. The CDR3 reads CASRQDFGGPGYEQFF. The DNA of the CDR3 is TGCGCCAGCAGGCAAGACTTCGGGGGACCGGGCTATGAGCAGTTCTTC.

This clonotype was seen a handful of times. V is TRBV3-1 and J is TRBJ2-1; 8 nucleotides match TRBD2. J lost 3 bases, V lost 1 base, and 2 bases had no gene match. In germline, CDR1 is LGHDT, CDR2 YNNKEL (reference sequence). The CDR3 has 15 amino acids. CDR3 DNA: TGTGCCAGCAGCCAAGGGACTAGCCACTACAATGAGCAGTTCTTC. Translation: CASSQGTSHYNEQFF.

This clonotype was picked up many times. The chain carries TRBV27 and TRBJ1-1; TRBD1 is a possible D gene (6 bases). The CDR3 has 12 residues. V gave up 6 bases and J gave up 10 bases, with 15 bases separating them. Germline V lookup: CDR1 MNHEY, CDR2 SMNVEV (reference sequence). CDR3 nucleotide sequence: TGTGCCAGCAGACTACAGGGAGGTAGAGCTTTCTTT. Translating gives CASRLQGGRAFF.

The chain couples TRBV7-9 to TRBJ1-1; D is uncertain. The CDR3 consists of 15 residues. CDR1 and CDR2 (germline): SEHNR, FQNEAQ (reference sequence). V dropped 3 bases and J dropped 1 base, with 12 bases sitting between them. This CDR3 is CASSFSFEGNTEAFF. The CDR3 nucleotides are TGTGCCAGCAGCTTTTCATTCGAGGGGAACACTGAAGCTTTCTTT.

The table lists this clonotype with a few counts. This chain links TRBV4-3 with TRBJ1-2, with TRBD1 as a possible D gene (5 bases). The V gene lost 0 bases and the J gene lost 4 bases, with 12 bases spanning the gap. Germline V gives CDR1 LGHNA, CDR2 YSLEER. The CDR3 consists of 15 residues. This CDR3 reads CASSQDSGTLYGYTF. As DNA, the CDR3 is TGCGCCAGCAGCCAAGATTCAGGGACTCTCTATGGCTACACCTTC.

The rearrangement links TRBV3-1 to TRBJ1-2; 10 bases line up with TRBD1. Trimming at V came to 6 bases and at J to 8 bases, leaving 6 bases not matched to a gene. CDR1 is LGHDT, CDR2 YNNKEL, per germline (reference sequence). There are 13 residues in the CDR3. The CDR3 DNA sequence: TGTGCCAGCAGGGGACAGGGGTATCGGGGCTACACCTTC. Amino acid sequence: CASRGQGYRGYTF.

The chain joins TRBV29-1 to TRBJ2-6; 10 nucleotides match TRBD1. This CDR3 spans 17 amino acids. Germline V gene lookup returns CDR1 SQVTM and CDR2 ANQGSEA. The V and J ends lost 2 bases and 5 bases, in that order; junction bases with no gene match: 9. The CDR3 sequence is CSVERDRGVVWANVLTF. The CDR3 DNA is TGCAGCGTTGAAAGGGACAGGGGAGTTGTATGGGCCAACGTCCTGACTTTC.

The rearrangement uses TRBV10-2 and TRBJ2-6; D is possibly TRBD2 (6 bases). The CDR3 runs 17 residues. CDR1 is WSHSY and CDR2 is SAAADI in the germline V gene. The germline V and J ends were trimmed by 2 bases and 0 bases, with 11 bases remaining between them. The CDR3 sequence: CASSEPEGRSGANVLTF. Here the CDR3 DNA reads TGCGCCAGCAGTGAGCCGGAGGGGCGCTCTGGGGCCAACGTCCTGACTTTC.

This clonotype appeared a few times. The chain joins TRBV29-1 to TRBJ2-7, with D possibly being TRBD2 (6 bases). CDR3 size: 13 residues. Germline CDR1 is SQVTM and CDR2 is ANQGSEA. This CDR3 is CSIGGAPSYEQYF. The CDR3 nucleotides read TGCAGTATTGGCGGGGCACCTTCCTACGAGCAGTACTTC.

This clonotype was counted a few times. The chain uses TRBV20-1 and TRBJ2-1, with TRBD2 matching over 10 bases. J was trimmed by 4 bases and V by 0 bases; bases with no gene match: 6. Looked up from germline, CDR1 is DFQATT and CDR2 is SNEGSKA (reference sequence). The CDR3 consists of 16 residues. The CDR3 region has the DNA TGCAGTGCTAGAGACCGAACTAGCGGGAAGTACAATGAGCAGTTCTTC. Its protein product is CSARDRTSGKYNEQFF.

V usage is TRBV6-2 or TRBV6-3 and J usage is TRBJ1-1; unclear D gene. V was trimmed by 6 bases and J by 8 bases, leaving 10 bases between them. CDR1 is MNHEY, CDR2 SVGEGT, per germline. The CDR3 totals 11 residues. The CDR3 here is CASSRGREAFF. In nucleotides, the CDR3 is TGTGCCAGCAGCCGCGGGAGAGAAGCTTTCTTT.

The chain uses TRBV5-5 and TRBJ2-1, with 9 bases identical to TRBD2. CDR1 and CDR2 (germline): SGHKS, YYEKEE (reference sequence). The CDR3 is 16 amino acids. V dropped 0 bases and J dropped 7; count of bases not matched to a gene: 8. Written as DNA, the CDR3 is TGTGCCAGCAGCTTGGTCGGCGGGAGGGCAAATAATGAGCAGTTCTTC. Translation: CASSLVGGRANNEQFF. Drawing the rest from reference TRBV5-5 and TRBJ2-1, the complete variable domain is DAGVTQSPTHLIKTRGQQVTLRCSPISGHKSVSWYQQVLGQGPQFIFQYYEKEERGRGNFPDRFSARQFPNYSSELNVNALLLGDSALYLCASSLVGGRANNEQFFGPGTRLTVL.